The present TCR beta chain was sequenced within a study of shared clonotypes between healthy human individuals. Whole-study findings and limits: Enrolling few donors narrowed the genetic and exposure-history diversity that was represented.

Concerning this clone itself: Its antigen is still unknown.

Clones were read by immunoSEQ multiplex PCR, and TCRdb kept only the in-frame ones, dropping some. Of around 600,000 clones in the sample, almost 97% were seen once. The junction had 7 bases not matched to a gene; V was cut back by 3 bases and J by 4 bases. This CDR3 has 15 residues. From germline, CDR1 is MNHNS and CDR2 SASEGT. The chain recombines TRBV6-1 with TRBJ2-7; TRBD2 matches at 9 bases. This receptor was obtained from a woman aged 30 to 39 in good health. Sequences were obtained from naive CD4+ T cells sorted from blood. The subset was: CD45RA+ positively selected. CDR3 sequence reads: CASSDIAGERYEQYF. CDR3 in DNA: TGTGCCAGCAGTGATATAGCGGGAGAGAGGTACGAGCAGTACTTC.